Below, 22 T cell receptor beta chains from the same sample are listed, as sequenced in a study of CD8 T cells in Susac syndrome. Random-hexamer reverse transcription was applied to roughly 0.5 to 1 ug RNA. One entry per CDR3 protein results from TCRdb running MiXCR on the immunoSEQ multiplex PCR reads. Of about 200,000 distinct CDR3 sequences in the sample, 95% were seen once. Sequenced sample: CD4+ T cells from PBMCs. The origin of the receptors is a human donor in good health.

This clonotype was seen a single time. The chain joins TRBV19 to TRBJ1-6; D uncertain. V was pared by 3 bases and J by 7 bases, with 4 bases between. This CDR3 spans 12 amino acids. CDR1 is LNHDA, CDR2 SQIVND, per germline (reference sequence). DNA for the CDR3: TGTGCCAGTAGTATGGGAAATTCACCCCTCCACTTT. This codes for CASSMGNSPLHF.

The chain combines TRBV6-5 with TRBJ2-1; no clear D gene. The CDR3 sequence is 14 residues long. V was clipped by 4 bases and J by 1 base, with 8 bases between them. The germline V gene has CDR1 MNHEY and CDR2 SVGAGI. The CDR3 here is CASSSLESYNEQFF. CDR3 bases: TGTGCCAGCAGTTCCCTGGAGTCCTACAATGAGCAGTTCTTC.

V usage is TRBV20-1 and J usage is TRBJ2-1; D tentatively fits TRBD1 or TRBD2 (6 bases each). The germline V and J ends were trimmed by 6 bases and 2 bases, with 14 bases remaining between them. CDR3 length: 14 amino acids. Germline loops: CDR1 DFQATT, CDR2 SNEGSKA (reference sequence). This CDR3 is CSAPRGVPYNEQFF. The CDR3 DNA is TGCAGTGCCCCTAGGGGGGTTCCCTACAATGAGCAGTTCTTC.

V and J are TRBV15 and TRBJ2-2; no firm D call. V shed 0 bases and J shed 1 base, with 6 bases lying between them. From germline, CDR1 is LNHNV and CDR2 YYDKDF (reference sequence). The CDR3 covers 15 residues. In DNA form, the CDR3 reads TGTGCCACCAGCAGAGACAGAGAGAACACCGGGGAGCTGTTTTTT. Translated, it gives CATSRDRENTGELFF.

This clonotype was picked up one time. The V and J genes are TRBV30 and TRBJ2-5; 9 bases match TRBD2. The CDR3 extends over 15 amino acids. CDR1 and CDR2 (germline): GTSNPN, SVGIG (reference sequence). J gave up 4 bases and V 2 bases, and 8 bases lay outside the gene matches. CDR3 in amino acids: CAWSIGAGGPETQYF. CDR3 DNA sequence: TGTGCCTGGAGTATCGGAGCGGGAGGACCAGAGACCCAGTACTTC.

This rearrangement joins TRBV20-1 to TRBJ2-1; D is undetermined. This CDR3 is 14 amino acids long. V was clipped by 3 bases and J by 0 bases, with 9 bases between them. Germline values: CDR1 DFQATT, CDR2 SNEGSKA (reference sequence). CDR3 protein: CSASVADSYNEQFF. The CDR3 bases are TGCAGTGCTAGTGTTGCGGACTCCTACAATGAGCAGTTCTTC.

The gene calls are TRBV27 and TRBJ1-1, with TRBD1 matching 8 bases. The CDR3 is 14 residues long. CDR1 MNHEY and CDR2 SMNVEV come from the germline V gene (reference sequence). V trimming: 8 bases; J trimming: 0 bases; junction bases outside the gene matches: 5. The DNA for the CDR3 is TGTGCCAGCCGGCAGGGGGCGGTGAACACTGAAGCTTTCTTT. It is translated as CASRQGAVNTEAFF.

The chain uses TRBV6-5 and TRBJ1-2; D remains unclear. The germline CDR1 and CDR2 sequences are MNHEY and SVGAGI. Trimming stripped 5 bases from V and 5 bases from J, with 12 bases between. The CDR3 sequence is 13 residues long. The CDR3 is CASSRSDEYGYTF. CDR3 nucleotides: TGTGCCAGCAGTCGCTCAGATGAGTATGGCTACACCTTC.

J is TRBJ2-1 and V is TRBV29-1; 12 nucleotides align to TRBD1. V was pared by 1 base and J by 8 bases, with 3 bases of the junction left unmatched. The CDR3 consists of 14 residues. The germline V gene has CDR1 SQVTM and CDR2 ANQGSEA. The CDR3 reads CSVEVGTGGDEQFF. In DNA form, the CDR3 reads TGCAGCGTTGAAGTAGGGACAGGGGGCGATGAGCAGTTCTTC.

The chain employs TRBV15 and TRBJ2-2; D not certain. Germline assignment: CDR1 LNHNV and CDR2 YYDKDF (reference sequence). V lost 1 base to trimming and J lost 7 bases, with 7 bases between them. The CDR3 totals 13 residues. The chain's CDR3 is CATSRGGDGELFF. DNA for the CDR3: TGTGCCACCAGCAGAGGAGGCGACGGGGAGCTGTTTTTT. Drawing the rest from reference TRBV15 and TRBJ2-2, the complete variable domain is DAMVIQNPRYQVTQFGKPVTLSCSQTLNHNVMYWYQQKSSQAPKLLFHYYDKDFNNEADTPDNFQSRRPNTSFCFLDIRSPGLGDTAMYLCATSRGGDGELFFGEGSRLTVL.

Here the CDR3 DNA reads TGTGCCAGCAGCTTACAGGGGGGAGGAAACATTCAGTACTTC. It yields the protein CASSLQGGGNIQYF. The rearrangement links TRBV7-2 to TRBJ2-4, with D maybe TRBD1 (7 bases). This CDR3 is built from 14 residues. Germline V lookup: CDR1 SGHTA, CDR2 FQGNSA. Trimming took off 2 bases at V and 6 bases at J, with 11 bases between the two ends.

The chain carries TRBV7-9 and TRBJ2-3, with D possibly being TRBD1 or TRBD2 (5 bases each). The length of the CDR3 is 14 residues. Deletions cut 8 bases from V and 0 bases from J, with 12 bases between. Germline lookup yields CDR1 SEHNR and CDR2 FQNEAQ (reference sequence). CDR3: CASGTDTSTDTQYF. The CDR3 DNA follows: TGTGCCAGCGGGACGGATACTAGCACAGATACGCAGTATTTT.

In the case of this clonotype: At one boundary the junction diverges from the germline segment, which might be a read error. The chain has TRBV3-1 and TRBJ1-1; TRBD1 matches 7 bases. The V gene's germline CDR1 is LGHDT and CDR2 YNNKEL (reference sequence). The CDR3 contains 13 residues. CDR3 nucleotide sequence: TGTGCCAGCAGCTCAGGGGGTTGGGACCCTCAGTCATTT. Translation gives CASSSGGWDPQSF. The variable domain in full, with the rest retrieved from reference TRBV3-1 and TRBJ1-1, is DTAVSQTPKYLVTQMGNDKSIKCEQNLGHDTMYWYKQDSKKFLKIMFSYNNKELIINETVPNRFSPKSPDKAHLNLHINSLELGDSAVYFCASSSGGWDPQSFGQGTRLTVV.

For the CDR3, the DNA is TGTGCCAGCAGCCTCGGGACCAGACAGTTCTTC. This translates into CASSLGTRQFF. V gene TRBV3-1 combines with J gene TRBJ2-1; tentatively, D is TRBD1 or TRBD2 (5 bases each). There are 11 residues in the CDR3. The V and J ends lost 4 bases and 13 bases respectively, with 11 bases between them. The germline gives CDR1 LGHDT, CDR2 YNNKEL (reference sequence).

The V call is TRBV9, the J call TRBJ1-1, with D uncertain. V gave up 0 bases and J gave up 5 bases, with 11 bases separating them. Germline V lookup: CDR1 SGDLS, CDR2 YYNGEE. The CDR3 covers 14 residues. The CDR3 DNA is TGTGCCAGCAGCGTAGCCGAGACGGGAACTGAAGCTTTCTTT. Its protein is CASSVAETGTEAFF.

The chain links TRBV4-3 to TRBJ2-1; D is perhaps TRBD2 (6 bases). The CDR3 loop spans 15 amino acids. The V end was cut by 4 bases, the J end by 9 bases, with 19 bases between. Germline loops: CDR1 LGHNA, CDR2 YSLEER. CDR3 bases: TGCGCCAGCAGCCGATCCGGGACTCCTGTTAGTGAGCAGTTCTTC. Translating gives CASSRSGTPVSEQFF.

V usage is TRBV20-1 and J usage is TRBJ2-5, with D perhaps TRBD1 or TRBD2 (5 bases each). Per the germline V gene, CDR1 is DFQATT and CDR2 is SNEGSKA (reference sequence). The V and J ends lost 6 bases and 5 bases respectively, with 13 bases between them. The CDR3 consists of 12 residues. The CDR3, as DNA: TGCAGTGCCCCCGTAGGGACGGAGACCCAGTACTTC. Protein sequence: CSAPVGTETQYF.

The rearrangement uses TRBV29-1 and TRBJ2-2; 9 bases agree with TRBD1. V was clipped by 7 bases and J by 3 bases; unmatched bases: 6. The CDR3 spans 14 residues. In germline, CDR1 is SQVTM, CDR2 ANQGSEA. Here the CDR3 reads CSATGQGYTGELFF. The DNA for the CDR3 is TGCAGCGCGACCGGACAGGGGTACACCGGGGAGCTGTTTTTT.

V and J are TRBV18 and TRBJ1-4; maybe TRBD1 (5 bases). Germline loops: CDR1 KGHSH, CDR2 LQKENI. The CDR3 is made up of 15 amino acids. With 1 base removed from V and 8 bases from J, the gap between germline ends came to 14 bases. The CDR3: CASSPLWGLGEKLFF. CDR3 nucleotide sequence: TGTGCCAGCTCACCACTTTGGGGCTTAGGCGAAAAACTGTTTTTT.

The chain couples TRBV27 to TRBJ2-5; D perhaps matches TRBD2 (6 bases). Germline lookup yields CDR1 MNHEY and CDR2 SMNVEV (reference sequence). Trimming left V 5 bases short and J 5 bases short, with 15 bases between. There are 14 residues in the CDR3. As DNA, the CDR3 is TGTGCCAGCAGTCGGGACCTCGGAGGGGAGACCCAGTACTTC. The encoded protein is CASSRDLGGETQYF.

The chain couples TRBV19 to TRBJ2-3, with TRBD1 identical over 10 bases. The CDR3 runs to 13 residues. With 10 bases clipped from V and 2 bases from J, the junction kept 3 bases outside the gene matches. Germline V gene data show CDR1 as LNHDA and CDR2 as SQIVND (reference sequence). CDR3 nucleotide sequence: TGTGCCACCGGGACAGGGGACACAGATACGCAGTATTTT. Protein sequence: CATGTGDTDTQYF. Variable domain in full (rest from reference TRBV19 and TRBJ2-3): DGGITQSPKYLFRKEGQNVTLSCEQNLNHDAMYWYRQDPGQGLRLIYYSQIVNDFQKGDIAEGYSVSREKKESFPLTVTSAQKNPTAFYLCATGTGDTDTQYFGPGTRLTVL.

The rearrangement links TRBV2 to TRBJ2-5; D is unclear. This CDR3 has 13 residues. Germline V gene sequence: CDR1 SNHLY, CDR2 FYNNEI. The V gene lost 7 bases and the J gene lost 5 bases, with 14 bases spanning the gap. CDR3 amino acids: CASKWFPEETQYF. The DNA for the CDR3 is TGTGCCAGCAAGTGGTTCCCGGAGGAGACCCAGTACTTC.